Following are 20 T cell receptor beta chains from one sample sequenced in a study of shared clonotypes between healthy human individuals. Sequencing used immunoSEQ multiplex PCR; TCRdb keeps in-frame clones, though not all of them. This repertoire shows over a million clones, under 99% found once; its top ten account for less than 0.55%. Sequencing used naive CD4+ T cells sorted from blood. Subset in this sample: CD45RA+ positively selected. Receptors were obtained from a man under 40 in good health.

The chain carries TRBV5-4 and TRBJ2-2, with D possibly matching TRBD2 (6 bases). The CDR3 has 16 amino acids. CDR1 SGHNT and CDR2 YYREEE come from the germline V gene (reference sequence). V was clipped by 2 bases and J by 4 bases, with 15 bases between them. The CDR3 DNA follows: TGTGCCAGCAGCTTCCCCATGGGAGGAGTCACCGGGGAGCTGTTTTTT. Translation: CASSFPMGGVTGELFF. The entire variable domain, with the rest obtained from reference TRBV5-4 and TRBJ2-2, is as follows: ETGVTQSPTHLIKTRGQQVTLRCSSQSGHNTVSWYQQALGQGPQFIFQYYREEENGRGNFPPRFSGLQFPNYSSELNVNALELDDSALYLCASSFPMGGVTGELFFGEGSRLTVL.

On this clone itself: The conserved closing phenylalanine or tryptophan is absent in this CDR3, likely reflecting a read error. No DNA is shown, since the ends of the CDR3 on it are uncertain; the CDR3 is the one TCRdb lists. This chain links TRBV29-1 with TRBJ2-7; the table's D gene call, TRBD2, was not cross checked with the DNA. Germline assignment: CDR1 SQVTM and CDR2 ANQGSEA. Inclusive of both ends, the CDR3 amounts to 8 amino acids. Here the CDR3 reads CSPREPRI.

The sample holds a few counts of this clone. The J gene is TRBJ2-3, the V gene TRBV28; maybe TRBD1 (6 bases). The CDR3 length is 13 residues. V shed 11 bases and J shed 3 bases, with 15 bases lying between them. Looked up from germline, CDR1 is MDHEN and CDR2 is SYDVKM. CDR3 sequence: CAVLGGETDTQYF. The CDR3 nucleotides read TGTGCCGTTCTAGGGGGAGAAACAGATACGCAGTATTTT.

The rearrangement links TRBV5-1 to TRBJ2-1; D gene uncertain. V was trimmed by 0 bases and J by 9 bases, leaving 16 bases between them. The CDR3 extends over 15 amino acids. Per germline, CDR1 SGHRS and CDR2 YFSETQ. In nucleotides, the CDR3 is TGCGCCAGCAGCTTGGAGGCCTCCTCCAATGCTGAGCAGTTCTTC. Its protein is CASSLEASSNAEQFF.

The gene calls are TRBV11-2 and TRBJ2-3; D gene unclear. Germline V gene data show CDR1 as SGHAT and CDR2 as FQNNGV. V was trimmed by 3 bases and J by 3 bases, leaving 13 bases between them. CDR3 length equals 15 residues. The CDR3 spells CASSFSALETDTQYF. CDR3 nucleotide sequence: TGTGCCAGCAGCTTTTCAGCTTTAGAGACAGATACGCAGTATTTT.

This chain connects TRBV11-2 to TRBJ2-1; possible D gene TRBD2, 6 bases. Germline V gives CDR1 SGHAT, CDR2 FQNNGV. V lost 5 bases and J lost 8, with 19 bases in between. The CDR3 extends over 15 amino acids. CDR3 region: CASSTRPGSLYEQFF. The CDR3 nucleotides are TGTGCCAGCAGCACGAGACCCGGGAGTTTGTATGAGCAGTTCTTC. The whole variable domain, filled in from reference TRBV11-2 and TRBJ2-1, reads EAGVAQSPRYKIIEKRQSVAFWCNPISGHATLYWYQQILGQGPKLLIQFQNNGVVDDSQLPKDRFSAERLKGVDSTLKIQPAKLEDSAVYLCASSTRPGSLYEQFFGPGTRLTVL.

The chain is built from TRBV2 and TRBJ2-7; D ambiguous. CDR1 and CDR2 (germline): SNHLY, FYNNEI. Trimming cost V 1 base and J 2 bases, with 6 bases left between them. There are 13 residues in the CDR3. For the CDR3, the DNA is TGTGCCAGCAGTGAAGAGACAACCTACGAGCAGTACTTC. Encoded protein: CASSEETTYEQYF.

For this clone: Other DNA sequences in the sample encode the same CDR3. V is TRBV18 and J is TRBJ2-2, with 7 bases lining up with TRBD1. The CDR3 is 16 residues long. CDR1 and CDR2 (germline): KGHSH, LQKENI. The junction had 4 bases not matched to a gene; V was cut back by 3 bases and J by 0 bases. This CDR3 reads CASSPLGTANTGELFF. The CDR3, as DNA: TGTGCCAGCTCACCCCTGGGGACAGCGAACACCGGGGAGCTGTTTTTT.

This chain links TRBV28 with TRBJ2-7, with D possibly TRBD1 on 6 matching bases. The CDR3 loop spans 14 amino acids. The V gene's germline CDR1 is MDHEN and CDR2 SYDVKM. V was trimmed by 6 bases and J by 2 bases, leaving 14 bases between them. In nucleotides, the CDR3 is TGTGCCAGCAGCCCGACAGGCCTTCCCTACGAGCAGTACTTC. Amino acids: CASSPTGLPYEQYF. The variable domain in full, with the rest retrieved from reference TRBV28 and TRBJ2-7, is DVKVTQSSRYLVKRTGEKVFLECVQDMDHENMFWYRQDPGLGLRLIYFSYDVKMKEKGDIPEGYSVSREKKERFSLILESASTNQTSMYLCASSPTGLPYEQYFGPGTRLTVT.

The genes are TRBV18 and TRBJ2-7; 9 bases map to TRBD1. With 4 bases clipped from V and 6 bases from J, the junction kept 10 bases outside the gene matches. The V gene's germline CDR1 is KGHSH and CDR2 LQKENI. The CDR3 has 15 residues. The CDR3 spells CASSHLDRGSGEQYF. The CDR3 bases are TGTGCCAGCTCACACCTGGACAGGGGAAGCGGCGAGCAGTACTTC.

The chain is built from TRBV5-1 and TRBJ2-7; D may match TRBD1 or TRBD2 (5 bases each). The CDR3 length is 16 residues. V was pared by 0 bases and J by 2 bases, with 15 bases between. The germline gives CDR1 SGHRS, CDR2 YFSETQ. The CDR3 coding sequence is TGCGCCAGCAGCTTGGATACCGGGACGAAGACCTACGAGCAGTACTTC. Its translation is CASSLDTGTKTYEQYF.

V is TRBV2 and J is TRBJ1-5; D is ambiguous. Deletions cut 4 bases from V and 3 bases from J, with 16 bases between. From germline, CDR1 is SNHLY and CDR2 FYNNEI. CDR3 length: 16 residues. The CDR3 here is CASSVEGVWSNQPQHF. CDR3 coding DNA: TGTGCCAGCAGTGTCGAGGGAGTATGGTCCAATCAGCCCCAGCATTTT. Together with reference TRBV2 and TRBJ1-5, the CDR3 gives the full variable domain: EPEVTQTPSHQVTQMGQEVILRCVPISNHLYFYWYRQILGQKVEFLVSFYNNEISEKSEIFDDQFSVERPDGSNFTLKIRSTKLEDSAMYFCASSVEGVWSNQPQHFGDGTRLSIL.

The gene calls are TRBV5-4 and TRBJ1-4; D possibly corresponds to TRBD1 (6 bases). The germline V gene encodes CDR1 SGHNT and CDR2 YYREEE (reference sequence). V lost 5 bases to trimming and J lost 2 bases, with 13 bases between them. The CDR3 totals 15 residues. The chain's CDR3 is CASREGTRTNEKLFF. In DNA, the CDR3 is TGTGCCAGCAGGGAGGGGACAAGGACTAATGAAAAACTGTTTTTT. The entire variable domain, with the rest obtained from reference TRBV5-4 and TRBJ1-4, is as follows: ETGVTQSPTHLIKTRGQQVTLRCSSQSGHNTVSWYQQALGQGPQFIFQYYREEENGRGNFPPRFSGLQFPNYSSELNVNALELDDSALYLCASREGTRTNEKLFFGSGTQLSVL.

As DNA, the CDR3 is TGTGCCAGCAGCTTATCCCGCGCGCCTCCTGGAAACACCATATATTTT. Residues: CASSLSRAPPGNTIYF. The gene calls are TRBV7-6 and TRBJ1-3; no clear D. The CDR3 has 16 residues. Trimming left V 2 bases short and J 2 bases short, with 13 bases between. Germline CDR1 is SGHVS and CDR2 is FNYEAQ.

The chain recombines TRBV19 with TRBJ2-5; D is perhaps TRBD2 (6 bases). Germline loops: CDR1 LNHDA, CDR2 SQIVND (reference sequence). Trimming stripped 10 bases from V and 0 bases from J, with 12 bases between. The CDR3 runs to 13 residues. The CDR3 sequence: CATKAGNQETQYF. In DNA form, the CDR3 reads TGTGCCACTAAAGCGGGCAACCAAGAGACCCAGTACTTC.

The chain carries TRBV5-6 and TRBJ2-7; weak D call: TRBD2 (8 bases). The V end was cut by 0 bases, the J end by 1 base, with 20 bases between. Germline V gene sequence: CDR1 SGHDT, CDR2 YYEEEE. The CDR3 loop spans 18 amino acids. CDR3 amino acids: CASSLGGQPGLGSYEQYF. The CDR3 DNA sequence: TGTGCCAGCAGCTTGGGGGGACAGCCGGGACTAGGATCCTACGAGCAGTACTTC.

In DNA form, the CDR3 reads TGTGCCAGCAGCTTAGGGCGGCGTCATGAGCAGTTCTTC. Its protein is CASSLGRRHEQFF. V and J are TRBV11-2 and TRBJ2-1; no definite D call. The germline gives CDR1 SGHAT, CDR2 FQNNGV. This CDR3 has 13 residues. V lost 1 base and J 8 bases, leaving 9 bases between the germline ends.

The chain links TRBV27 to TRBJ2-6, with 7 positions matching TRBD1. V shed 5 bases and J 2 bases; nucleotides not matched to a gene: 3. Germline V lookup: CDR1 MNHEY, CDR2 SMNVEV (reference sequence). The CDR3 is made up of 15 amino acids. Written as DNA, the CDR3 is TGTGCCAGCAGTCGCACAGGGGCTGGGGCCAACGTCCTGACTTTC. It codes for CASSRTGAGANVLTF.

A single count supports this clone. This rearrangement joins TRBV7-8 to TRBJ2-1; 11 bases match TRBD2. CDR1 and CDR2 (germline): SGHVS, FQNEAQ. The ends lost 4 bases at V and 8 bases at J; junction bases unmatched: 13. CDR3 size: 17 residues. The CDR3 is CASSSKKGLAAIDEQFF. As DNA, the CDR3 is TGTGCCAGCAGCTCAAAAAAGGGACTAGCGGCAATAGATGAGCAGTTCTTC. The whole variable domain, remainder taken from reference TRBV7-8 and TRBJ2-1, is GAGVSQSPRYKVAKRGQDVALRCDPISGHVSLFWYQQALGQGPEFLTYFQNEAQLDKSGLPSDRFFAERPEGSVSTLKIQRTQQEDSAVYLCASSSKKGLAAIDEQFFGPGTRLTVL.

The genes are TRBV11-1 and TRBJ2-7; unclear D gene. Germline V gives CDR1 SGHAT, CDR2 FQDESV (reference sequence). Deletions cut 3 bases from V and 3 bases from J, with 12 bases between. The CDR3 is 14 amino acids. Here the CDR3 DNA reads TGTGCCAGCAGCTTGGTGGGGTCTTTCTACGAGCAGTACTTC. The encoded protein is CASSLVGSFYEQYF. Full variable domain (remainder filled in from reference TRBV11-1 and TRBJ2-7): EAEVAQSPRYKITEKSQAVAFWCDPISGHATLYWYRQILGQGPELLVQFQDESVVDDSQLPKDRFSAERLKGVDSTLKIQPAELGDSAMYLCASSLVGSFYEQYFGPGTRLTVT.